These 9 T cell receptor beta chains share one sample of origin, sequenced in a study of T cell repertoires in ileal Crohn's disease. Libraries were prepared by immunoSEQ multiplex PCR; TCRdb keeps only in-frame clonotypes and omits some of them. This sample carries roughly 3,200 clones, around 68% of them seen once, and the ten largest clones take about a quarter. Noted time point: proximal margin of the surgical specimen (macroscopically non-inflamed). Sequencing was carried out using ileal tissue. All receptors come from an adult with Crohn's disease.

The chain combines TRBV7-9 with TRBJ2-5; TRBD2 matches 13 bases. This CDR3 is built from 16 residues. The junction had 5 bases not matched to a gene; V was cut back by 5 bases and J by 2 bases. Germline values: CDR1 SEHNR, CDR2 FQNEAQ (reference sequence). The CDR3 nucleotides are TGTGCCAGCAGCCCGGGACTAGCGGGAATACAAGAGACCCAGTACTTC. Protein sequence: CASSPGLAGIQETQYF.

This chain's CDR3 is CASSPTPWTGLNYGYTF. CDR3 sequence (DNA): TGTGCCAGTAGTCCAACACCTTGGACAGGCCTAAACTATGGCTACACCTTC. The chain combines TRBV19 with TRBJ1-2, with 7 positions matching TRBD1. CDR3 length: 17 residues. Trimming at V came to 5 bases and at J to 2 bases, leaving 14 bases not matched to a gene. Germline-derived CDR1 and CDR2 are LNHDA and SQIVND (reference sequence).

The J gene is TRBJ2-7, the V gene TRBV2; maybe TRBD2 (6 bases). V was clipped by 8 bases and J by 6 bases, with 17 bases between them. The CDR3 has 13 amino acids. CDR1 and CDR2 (germline): SNHLY, FYNNEI. CDR3 sequence (DNA): TGTGCCAGCGCGGCCATGGAGGGACGCGAGCAGTACTTC. Its protein is CASAAMEGREQYF.

V and J are TRBV25-1 and TRBJ1-2; D is possibly TRBD1 (5 bases). Germline V CDR1 and CDR2: MGHDK, SYGVNS. CDR3 length: 11 amino acids. The CDR3 bases are TGTGGCAACCAGGGATCGGATGGCTACACCTTC. Translating it yields CGNQGSDGYTF.

This chain connects TRBV29-1 to TRBJ1-2; TRBD1 matches 7 bases. With V trimmed by 5 bases and J by 6 bases, 9 bases remained unmatched. The CDR3 has 13 residues. The germline gives CDR1 SQVTM, CDR2 ANQGSEA. DNA of the CDR3: TGCAGCGTTCAACCCGGGACAGAGAATGGCTACACCTTC. Its protein is CSVQPGTENGYTF.

This rearrangement joins TRBV6-5 to TRBJ1-2; D may be TRBD1 (5 bases). Trimming stripped 5 bases from V and 4 bases from J, with 11 bases between. Germline V gene data show CDR1 as MNHEY and CDR2 as SVGAGI. This CDR3 has 13 residues. The CDR3 reads CASSGRGPYGYTF. The CDR3 region has the DNA TGTGCCAGCAGTGGCCGGGGCCCCTATGGCTACACCTTC.

The chain is built from TRBV19 and TRBJ2-3; 13 bases line up with TRBD2. V was clipped by 6 bases and J by 2 bases; unmatched bases: 11. The CDR3 covers 18 residues. The germline CDR1 and CDR2 sequences are LNHDA and SQIVND (reference sequence). The CDR3 spells CASSRLAGGSYTTDTQYF. The CDR3 DNA is TGTGCCAGTAGCCGACTAGCGGGAGGCAGCTATACCACAGATACGCAGTATTTT.

The chain employs TRBV7-8 and TRBJ1-1, with D uncertain. Per germline, CDR1 SGHVS and CDR2 FQNEAQ. V dropped 5 bases and J dropped 5 bases, with 15 bases sitting between them. This CDR3 spans 14 amino acids. The CDR3: CASSPTALGTEAFF. The CDR3, as DNA: TGTGCCAGCAGCCCTACTGCCCTGGGGACTGAAGCTTTCTTT. Full variable domain (missing parts from reference TRBV7-8 and TRBJ1-1): GAGVSQSPRYKVAKRGQDVALRCDPISGHVSLFWYQQALGQGPEFLTYFQNEAQLDKSGLPSDRFFAERPEGSVSTLKIQRTQQEDSAVYLCASSPTALGTEAFFGQGTRLTVV.

This CDR3 is CASSHPGLAGGPHEQFF. The DNA for the CDR3 is TGCGCCAGCAGCCACCCGGGACTAGCGGGAGGGCCACATGAGCAGTTCTTC. This rearrangement joins TRBV4-1 to TRBJ2-1; TRBD2 aligns across 16 bases. Germline CDR1 is MGHRA and CDR2 is YSYEKL. V lost 3 bases and J lost 8; bases outside the gene matches: 7. The CDR3 totals 17 residues.